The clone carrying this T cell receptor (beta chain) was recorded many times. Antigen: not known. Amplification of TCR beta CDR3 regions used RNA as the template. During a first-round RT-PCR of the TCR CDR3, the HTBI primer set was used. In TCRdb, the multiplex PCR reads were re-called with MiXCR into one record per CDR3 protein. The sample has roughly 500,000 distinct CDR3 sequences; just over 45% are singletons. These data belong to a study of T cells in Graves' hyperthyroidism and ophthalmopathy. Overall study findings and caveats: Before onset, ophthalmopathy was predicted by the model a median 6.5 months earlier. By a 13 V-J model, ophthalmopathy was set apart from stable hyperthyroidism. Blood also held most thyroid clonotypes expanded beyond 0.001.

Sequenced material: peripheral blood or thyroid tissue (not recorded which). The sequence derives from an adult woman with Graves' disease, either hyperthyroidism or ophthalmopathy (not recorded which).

The CDR3 reads CASSFPLGGGHTGELFF. CDR3 in DNA: TGTGCCAGCAGCTTCCCCCTAGGGGGGGGACACACCGGGGAGCTGTTTTTT. The chain employs TRBV7-9 and TRBJ2-2; TRBD2 is a possible D gene (7 bases). This CDR3 is built from 17 residues. Germline CDR1 is SEHNR and CDR2 is FQNEAQ (reference sequence). Trimming left V 3 bases short and J 3 bases short, with 17 bases between.